Reported below is one T cell receptor (beta chain). Antigen specificity is unknown. Naivety among CD8 cells was defined by CD45RO negativity and positive CCR7 selection, thereby excluding terminally differentiated effector memory CD45RA+ cells. The CDR3 has 14 amino acids. V was clipped by 1 base and J by 3 bases, with 11 bases between them. Germline lookup yields CDR1 SGHDT and CDR2 YYEEEE. The sample originates from a study of shared clonotypes between healthy human individuals. Study details: CD4 naive and memory got three plates each, CD8 naive two, CD8 memory one. Study-level findings and limits: What limited the represented genetic and exposure-history diversity was the small number of donors.

An assay was performed, and its level was deep. As originally analysed: ImmunoSEQ supplied junction-only sequences lacking quality scores, so filtering was different. Sequenced by immunoSEQ multiplex PCR; TCRdb stores in-frame clones only, minus some. V, J and clone size are those of that table, while D and trimming were read from the DNA. The sample has about 2.1 million clones, just under 95% seen once; the top ten hold about 1.7%. The V and J genes are TRBV5-6 and TRBJ2-7; D uncertain. The TCR originated in a man between 18 and 35 years old in good health. Some clones in this sample may be carry-over from other donors' samples. Sequencing was performed on naive CD8+ T cells from PBMCs. DNA of the CDR3: TGTGCCAGCAGCTTGTGGCCGGCGCGCTACGAGCAGTACTTC. Encoded protein: CASSLWPARYEQYF.